This TCR beta chain stems from a study of T cell responses to AZD1222 COVID-19 vaccine (dated by TCRdb to the early 2020s). Regarding the complete study: A total of just over 230 trial participants underwent TCR sequencing, of whom under 220 had received two doses of AZD1222 and around 25 had received two doses of the MenACWY control vaccine. Enrollment into the trials was organized by age into subgroups of 18-55, 56-69 and 70-plus years, and those subgroups contained approximately 160, 26 and 62 TCR-sequenced participants, respectively. Study-wide conclusions, independent of this receptor: The 56-69-year group was small, and its depth increase did not reach significance, likely because of low power. A significant rise in spike-specific TCR breadth and depth was observed after two AZD1222 doses relative to day 0 and relative to MenACWY recipients. Because no day 14 peak-response samples were available, repertoires were characterized only after the peak T cell response. Vaccine-associated CD4 TCRs spanned the whole spike protein, with dominant responses in regions 160-218 and 743-854. Reportedly, close to half of the unique spike-specific TCRs recognized epitopes lying outside the regions that are mutated in the B.1.351 and B.1.1.7 variants. Participants were mostly white British and included more females than males, and it was suggested by the authors that clonal diversity may have been underestimated. Conclusions about previously exposed vaccinees were limited because only six AZD1222 recipients were SARS-CoV-2 seropositive at baseline.

Remarks on this clone: Which antigen it targets is not known. No per-base quality is available; no much larger clone lies one base away.

In light of the paper, this sample's time point label describes: about 28 days (+/-7) after the second vaccine dose. AZD1222 recipients with second doses at about 4 weeks or about 12 weeks were pooled, because spike-specific TCR depth and breadth did not differ between schedules. Vaccinee samples came from UK trials COV001 and COV002, including a single-blind randomized controlled phase 2/3 trial of AZD1222 (ChAdOx1 nCoV-19) in healthy adults. For TCRbeta chain sequencing, PBMC samples were collected from trial participants at day 0 and at day 28 after the second dose. The CDR3 regions of human TCRbeta chains were analyzed by immunosequencing. From the authors' description of their analysis: Repertoire TCRs were matched against a reference library of SARS-CoV-2-specific TCRs generated with the MIRA antigen-specificity platform. Breadth was defined as the fraction of unique TCRs that were SARS-CoV-2-associated. Depth was defined as the fraction of total T cells that were SARS-CoV-2-associated. Using the MIRA data, each spike-specific TCR was mapped to the spike region that the TCR reacts to and placed in a CD4 or CD8 class. Log10-transformed breadth and depth values were compared by one-way ANOVA with Sidak's multiple comparisons tests. This immuneACCESS table, as held by TCRdb, lists in-frame sequences with V and J called but not all clones. Of the missing ones, under half trace to an unresolved V gene in checked studies; the others have no known cause. The V and J calls and clone size are taken from that table; D and trimming were inferred from the DNA. This sample comprises around 150,000 clones, 80% to 95% of them detected only once. About 3.2% of the sample comes from the top ten.

V and J lose 6 bases and 8 bases, and a span of 16 bases separates them. The CDR3 spans 13 residues, from the cysteine through the phenylalanine. Kept here is only the CDR3 DNA, which spans 39 bases and is read in frame from base 1. The V and J segments used are TRBV12-3 or TRBV12-4 and TRBJ1-2; the D segment cannot be called with confidence. The sample consisted of peripheral blood, taken 28 days after the second AZD1222 dose. The receptor was derived from an adult who received the AZD1222 COVID-19 vaccine. The CDR3 is CASREDAVQGYTF. The DNA sequence reads TGTGCCAGCAGGGAGGACGCGGTACAGGGCTACACCTTC.